This TCR beta chain was obtained from a study of pediatric ulcerative colitis. Study-wide results and caveats: No controls had the two rectal clonotypes shared by ulcerative colitis patients. Substantially fewer templates came from a couple of patients' blood samples. Compared with controls, ulcerative colitis showed greater blood-rectum clone sharing.

Remarks on this clone: Its matching antigen is unknown.

This CDR3 contains 15 residues. The J segment lost 1 base and the V segment lost 1 base, leaving 0 bases of the junction unmatched. Per germline, CDR1 SGHNT and CDR2 YENEEA. The assay was run at survey level. The protocol was immunoSEQ multiplex PCR, while the TCRdb copy is restricted to in-frame clones and leaves out a portion. The data contain 30,000 to 35,000 clones, about 81% of them singletons. The rectum was sampled with one to two pinch biopsies at colonoscopy. The clonotype originates from a boy aged 5 to 17 with mild ulcerative colitis. The V and J genes are TRBV11-3 and TRBJ2-5, with 10 bases fitting TRBD2. The sample taken for sequencing was gut tissue. The CDR3 loop is CASSLGTSGQETQYF. The CDR3 DNA reads as TGTGCCAGCAGCTTAGGGACTAGCGGCCAAGAGACCCAGTACTTC.